This record covers a single T cell receptor (beta chain). Its antigen remains unidentified. The investigators split CD4+ cells into a CD45RA+ naive subset and a CD45RA-negative memory subset. The sample originates from a study of shared clonotypes between healthy human individuals. Overall study findings and caveats: Generally, estimated richness proved larger in naive subsets than it did in memory subsets.

Trimming at V came to 4 bases and at J to 7 bases, leaving 7 bases not matched to a gene. This CDR3 contains 13 residues. Per the germline V gene, CDR1 is SGHDT and CDR2 is YYEEEE. Profiled with immunoSEQ multiplex PCR; TCRdb holds only in-frame clones, not every one. The sample lists roughly 1,600,000 clones; less than 99% were seen once. The clonotype originates from a young man in good health. The chain is built from TRBV5-6 and TRBJ2-5, with TRBD2 identical over 7 bases. The sample consisted of naive CD4+ T cells sorted from blood. Stated subset: CD45RA+ positively selected. Here the CDR3 reads CASSPSWEGTQYF. Here the CDR3 DNA reads TGTGCCAGCAGCCCGAGTTGGGAGGGGACCCAGTACTTC.